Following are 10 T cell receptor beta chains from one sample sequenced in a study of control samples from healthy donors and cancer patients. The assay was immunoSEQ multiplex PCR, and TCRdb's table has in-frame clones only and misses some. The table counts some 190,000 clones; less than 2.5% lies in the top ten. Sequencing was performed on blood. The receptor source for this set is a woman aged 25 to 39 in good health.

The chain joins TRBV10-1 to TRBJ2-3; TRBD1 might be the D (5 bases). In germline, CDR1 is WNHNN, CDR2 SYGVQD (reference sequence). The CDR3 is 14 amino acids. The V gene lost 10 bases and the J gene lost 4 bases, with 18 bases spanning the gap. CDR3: CATSSQGNADTQYF. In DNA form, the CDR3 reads TGCGCCACCTCATCCCAGGGAAACGCAGATACGCAGTATTTT.

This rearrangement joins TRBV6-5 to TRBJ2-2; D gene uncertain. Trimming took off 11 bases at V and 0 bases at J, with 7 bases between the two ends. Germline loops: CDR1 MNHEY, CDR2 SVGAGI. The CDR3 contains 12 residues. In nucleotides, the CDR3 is TGTGCCGTCGGGCCGAACACCGGGGAGCTGTTTTTT. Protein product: CAVGPNTGELFF.

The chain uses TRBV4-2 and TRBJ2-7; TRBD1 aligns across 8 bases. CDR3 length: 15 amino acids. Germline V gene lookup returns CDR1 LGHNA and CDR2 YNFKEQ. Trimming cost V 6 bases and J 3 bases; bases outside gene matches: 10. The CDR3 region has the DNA TGTGCCAGCAGTCTATCCGACGGGACAGGCTACGAGCAGTACTTC. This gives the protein CASSLSDGTGYEQYF.

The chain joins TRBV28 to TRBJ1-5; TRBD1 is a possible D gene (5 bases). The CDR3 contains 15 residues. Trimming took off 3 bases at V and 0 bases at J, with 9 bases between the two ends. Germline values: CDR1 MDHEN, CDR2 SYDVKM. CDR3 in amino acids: CASSFSTASNQPQHF. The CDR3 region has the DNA TGTGCCAGCAGTTTCTCGACAGCTAGCAATCAGCCCCAGCATTTT.

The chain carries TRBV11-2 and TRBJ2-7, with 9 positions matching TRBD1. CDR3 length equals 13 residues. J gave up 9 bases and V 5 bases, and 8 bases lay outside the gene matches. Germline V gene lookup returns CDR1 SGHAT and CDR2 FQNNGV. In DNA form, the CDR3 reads TGTGCCAGCAGCGGGACAGGGCGTTGGTTGCAGTACTTC. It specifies CASSGTGRWLQYF. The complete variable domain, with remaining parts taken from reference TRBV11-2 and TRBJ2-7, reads EAGVAQSPRYKIIEKRQSVAFWCNPISGHATLYWYQQILGQGPKLLIQFQNNGVVDDSQLPKDRFSAERLKGVDSTLKIQPAKLEDSAVYLCASSGTGRWLQYFGPGTRLTVT.

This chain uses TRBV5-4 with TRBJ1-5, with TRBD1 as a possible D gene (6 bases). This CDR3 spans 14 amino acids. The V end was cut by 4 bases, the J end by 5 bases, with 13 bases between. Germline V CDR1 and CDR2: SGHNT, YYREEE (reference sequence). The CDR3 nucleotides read TGTGCCAGCAGCCTGGGGGGGCCCGATCAGCCCCAGCATTTT. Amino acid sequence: CASSLGGPDQPQHF.

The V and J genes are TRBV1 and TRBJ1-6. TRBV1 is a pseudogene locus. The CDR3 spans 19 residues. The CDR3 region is CTSLRVGGYGDSYNSPLHF. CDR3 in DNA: TGCACCAGCCTTCGAGTGGGGGGCTATGGGGACTCCTATAATTCACCCCTCCACTTT.

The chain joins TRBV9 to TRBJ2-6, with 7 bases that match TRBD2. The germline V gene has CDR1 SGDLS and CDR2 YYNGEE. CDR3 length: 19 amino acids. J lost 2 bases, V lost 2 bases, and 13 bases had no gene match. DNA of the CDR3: TGTGCCAGCAGCGTCCTCGGCGGGGGAAAGGTTACTGGGGCCAACGTCCTGACTTTC. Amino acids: CASSVLGGGKVTGANVLTF.

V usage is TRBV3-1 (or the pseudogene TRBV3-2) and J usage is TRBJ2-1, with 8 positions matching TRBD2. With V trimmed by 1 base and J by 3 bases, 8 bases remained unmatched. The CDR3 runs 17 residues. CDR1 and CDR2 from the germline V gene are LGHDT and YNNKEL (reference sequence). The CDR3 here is CASSQVRTSSIYNEQFF. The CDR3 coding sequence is TGTGCCAGCAGCCAAGTGCGGACTAGCAGTATCTACAATGAGCAGTTCTTC.

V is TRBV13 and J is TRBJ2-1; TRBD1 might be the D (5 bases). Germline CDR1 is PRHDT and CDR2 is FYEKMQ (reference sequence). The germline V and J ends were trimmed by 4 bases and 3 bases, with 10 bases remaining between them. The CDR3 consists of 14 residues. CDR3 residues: CASSSVRGYNEQFF. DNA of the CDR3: TGTGCCAGCAGCTCGGTAAGGGGCTACAATGAGCAGTTCTTC.